The 17 T cell receptor beta chains below come from one sample, sequenced in a study of shared clonotypes between healthy human individuals. Data came from immunoSEQ multiplex PCR; TCRdb stores just in-frame clones and leaves some out. There are roughly 530,000 clones in the sample; about 96% occur only once, and roughly 0.06% lies in the top ten. Sequencing was performed on naive CD4+ T cells sorted from blood. Subset defined: CD45RA+ positively selected. All receptors derive from a woman aged 25 to 39 in good health.

CDR3 sequence: CASRPPSPDSLITGELFF. The CDR3 coding sequence is TGTGCCAGTCGACCCCCAAGCCCAGACTCTCTCATTACCGGGGAGCTGTTTTTT. This chain joins TRBV19 and TRBJ2-2; no reliable D call. This CDR3 has 18 amino acids. Germline values: CDR1 LNHDA, CDR2 SQIVND (reference sequence). The ends were cut back, 8 bases at V and 5 bases at J, with 27 bases in the middle.

The V call is TRBV30, the J call TRBJ1-3, with D uncertain. The ends were cut back, 6 bases at V and 0 bases at J, with 9 bases in the middle. Germline CDR1 and CDR2: GTSNPN and SVGIG (reference sequence). This CDR3 spans 13 amino acids. CDR3 sequence (DNA): TGTGCCTGCGGACGGAACTCTGGAAACACCATATATTTT. Translating it yields CACGRNSGNTIYF.

The chain uses TRBV5-1 and TRBJ2-7; unclear D gene. The CDR3 is 16 residues long. V lost 0 bases and J lost 3, with 16 bases in between. Germline V gives CDR1 SGHRS, CDR2 YFSETQ. The CDR3 here is CASSLVAGKTHYEQYF. The CDR3 DNA follows: TGCGCCAGCAGCTTGGTTGCAGGTAAAACCCACTACGAGCAGTACTTC.

This clone was detected only once. V and J are TRBV6-1 and TRBJ1-1; D is unclear. With 5 bases removed from V and 10 bases from J, the gap between germline ends came to 14 bases. Per germline, CDR1 MNHNS and CDR2 SASEGT. The CDR3 covers 12 residues. CDR3 amino acids: CASSKDPLTAFF. The CDR3 DNA follows: TGTGCCAGCAGTAAGGACCCTCTAACAGCTTTCTTT.

This chain uses TRBV9 with TRBJ2-2; D perhaps matches TRBD1 (5 bases). The length of the CDR3 is 16 residues. The germline V gene has CDR1 SGDLS and CDR2 YYNGEE. Trimming shortened V by 0 bases and J by 5 bases, and 14 bases separated the two germline ends. The CDR3 loop reads CASSVVGRVGTGELFF. CDR3 nucleotide sequence: TGTGCCAGCAGCGTAGTCGGCAGGGTCGGGACCGGGGAGCTGTTTTTT.

V gene TRBV28 combines with J gene TRBJ1-1; D is unresolved. Between the trimmed V and J ends, which lost 3 bases and 0 bases, there was a span of 11 bases. The germline gives CDR1 MDHEN, CDR2 SYDVKM. CDR3 size: 15 residues. The CDR3 DNA reads TGTGCCAGCAGTTTCGTCCCATCCATGAACACTGAAGCTTTCTTT. Amino acids: CASSFVPSMNTEAFF.

The rearrangement links TRBV6-1 to TRBJ2-7; possible D gene TRBD2, 6 bases. CDR1 MNHNS and CDR2 SASEGT come from the germline V gene. V was clipped by 2 bases and J by 1 base, with 12 bases between them. This CDR3 contains 15 residues. The CDR3 sequence: CASSETGVPSYEQYF. CDR3 coding DNA: TGTGCCAGCAGTGAAACGGGAGTTCCTTCCTACGAGCAGTACTTC.

The rearrangement uses TRBV7-9 and TRBJ1-3; D uncertain. The V end was cut by 1 base, the J end by 4 bases, with 11 bases between. This CDR3 has 15 amino acids. Germline V gene sequence: CDR1 SEHNR, CDR2 FQNEAQ (reference sequence). CDR3 coding DNA: TGTGCCAGCAGCTTAGTGGGCAGATCAGGAAACACCATATATTTT. This codes for CASSLVGRSGNTIYF.

The rearrangement joins TRBV18 to TRBJ2-2; D may be TRBD2 (6 bases). Trimming removed 0 bases from V and 7 bases from J, with 18 bases in between. Germline lookup yields CDR1 KGHSH and CDR2 LQKENI. The CDR3 totals 17 residues. Written as DNA, the CDR3 is TGTGCCAGCTCACCACCAGGAGGGGTCGGGATAATCGGGGAGCTGTTTTTT. It encodes CASSPPGGVGIIGELFF.

The CDR3 spells CASRGGDTEAFF. The CDR3 coding sequence is TGCGCCAGCAGAGGAGGTGACACTGAAGCTTTCTTT. The J gene is TRBJ1-1, the V gene TRBV10-1; the D is unclear. There are 12 residues in the CDR3. Between the trimmed V and J ends, which lost 6 bases and 3 bases, there was a span of 8 bases. The V gene's germline CDR1 is WNHNN and CDR2 SYGVQD (reference sequence).

Note on this clone: Other DNA sequences in this sample translate to the same CDR3. The CDR3 DNA reads TGTGCCAGCAGTGACTCGAACATACGAAACTCCTACGAGCAGTACTTC. Translation gives CASSDSNIRNSYEQYF. The chain has TRBV6-4 and TRBJ2-7; unclear D gene. CDR3 length: 16 residues. The V gene lost 0 bases and the J gene lost 0 bases, with 12 bases spanning the gap. Germline V gene lookup returns CDR1 MRHNA and CDR2 SNTAGT.

About this clone: The same CDR3 is also encoded by other DNA sequences in this sample. The chain links TRBV19 to TRBJ1-4, with 8 bases fitting TRBD1. The germline V gene has CDR1 LNHDA and CDR2 SQIVND (reference sequence). The V gene end was trimmed by 3 bases and the J gene end by 8 bases; junction bases not matched to a gene: 5. CDR3 length: 14 amino acids. The CDR3 is CASSIARGQEKLFF. CDR3 DNA: TGTGCCAGTAGTATTGCCAGGGGGCAGGAAAAACTGTTTTTT.

The chain carries TRBV4-1 and TRBJ2-3, with D unresolved. Germline V gene lookup returns CDR1 MGHRA and CDR2 YSYEKL. V was trimmed by 3 bases and J by 1 base, leaving 11 bases between them. This CDR3 contains 15 residues. The CDR3 DNA sequence: TGCGCCAGCAGCCACCTCGGTGGGGGCACAGATACGCAGTATTTT. Translated, it gives CASSHLGGGTDTQYF.

The gene calls are TRBV18 and TRBJ1-1; 9 nucleotides match TRBD1. Germline trimming cut 3 bases from V and 7 bases from J; bases unmatched to any gene: 3. This CDR3 has 13 amino acids. Germline V gene sequence: CDR1 KGHSH, CDR2 LQKENI. CDR3 in amino acids: CASSPGTGHEAFF. CDR3 DNA: TGTGCCAGCTCACCCGGGACAGGGCATGAAGCTTTCTTT.

V and J are TRBV28 and TRBJ1-5; possibly TRBD1 for D (6 bases). V gave up 1 base and J gave up 7 bases, with 14 bases separating them. This CDR3 is built from 15 residues. Germline V CDR1 and CDR2: MDHEN, SYDVKM. CDR3 in amino acids: CASSLYGGREQPQHF. DNA for the CDR3: TGTGCCAGCAGTTTATATGGGGGGCGAGAACAGCCCCAGCATTTT.

A single count supports this clone. The chain joins TRBV28 to TRBJ1-1; D unresolved. Trimming cost V 5 bases and J 3 bases, with 7 bases left between them. Germline assignment: CDR1 MDHEN and CDR2 SYDVKM. The CDR3 spans 12 residues. The CDR3, as DNA: TGTGCCAGCAGTACGTTATACACTGAAGCTTTCTTT. Translating it yields CASSTLYTEAFF.

The rearrangement uses TRBV6-4 and TRBJ2-1; possibly TRBD2 for D (5 bases). V lost 6 bases, J lost 7 bases, and 7 bases lay in between. CDR1 MRHNA and CDR2 SNTAGT come from the germline V gene. There are 11 residues in the CDR3. The CDR3 region has the DNA TGTGCCAGCAGCGGCGGGAATGAGCAGTTCTTC. Translating it yields CASSGGNEQFF.